This T cell receptor beta chain was captured in a study of regulatory T cells in long-lasting Graves disease. The authors built TCR beta libraries using iRepertoire HTBI primers and Arm-PCR of CDR3 regions. As processed by the authors: Samples collectively showed more than 55 TRBV and approximately 14 TRBJ segments. MiXCR, applied by TCRdb to the multiplex PCR reads, yields one record per CDR3 protein. The authors' filters were not applied to this entry. The sample gives 700,000 or so distinct CDR3 sequences, 25% to 35% of which show up once; under 55% is in the top ten. The CDR3 is 17 residues long. Looked up from germline, CDR1 is SQVTM and CDR2 is ANQGSEA. V lost 1 base and J 4 bases, leaving 22 bases between the germline ends. Time point described: persistent/refractory GD, antithyroid drugs over 5 years with positive TRAb. Extracted PBMC RNA gave rise to the TCR library.

The sequenced sample was peripheral blood mononuclear cells (PBMCs), obtained when the disease was refractory, from a patient treated with antithyroid drugs. This TCR derives from a female donor with Graves disease. The rearrangement uses TRBV29-1 and TRBJ2-5, with a possible D match to TRBD1 (5 bases). CDR3 coding DNA: TGCAGCGTTGAAGTCTTGGCGTCGCAGGGTTTGGGAGAGACCCAGTACTTC. It is translated as CSVEVLASQGLGETQYF.